This T cell receptor beta chain was captured in a study of cytomegalovirus exposure and HLA in healthy donors. The study ran its PCR with 60 Vbeta and 13 Jbeta primers. Sequencing used immunoSEQ multiplex PCR; TCRdb keeps in-frame clones, though not all of them. The top ten clones hold around 3.7% of a sample with about 300,000 clones, roughly 90% of them seen once. Germline assignment: CDR1 SGDLS and CDR2 YYNGEE. This CDR3 comprises 16 residues. The V gene end was trimmed by 3 bases and the J gene end by 2 bases; junction bases not matched to a gene: 9. The chain recombines TRBV9 with TRBJ2-3; 7 bases are a match to TRBD2. The source is a man aged 40-50 years in good health and CMV-seropositive. The sample was PBMCs. The DNA for the CDR3 is TGTGCCAGCAGCGCCTCTAGCGGCCGGCCCACAGATACGCAGTATTTT. Its translation: CASSASSGRPTDTQYF.